Following are 5 T cell receptor beta chains from one sample sequenced in a study of blood T cell repertoires in COVID-19. TCRdb keeps only in-frame clones here, not all; method: immunoSEQ multiplex PCR. The table has some 280,000 clones, about 89% seen once. Sequencing input: peripheral blood. These receptors came from a woman in her sixties with acute or convalescent COVID-19.

The rearrangement links TRBV6-2 or TRBV6-3 to TRBJ2-1; TRBD2 might be the D (5 bases). Trimming stripped 6 bases from V and 6 bases from J, with 12 bases between. CDR3 length equals 13 residues. Germline V gene data show CDR1 as MNHEY and CDR2 as SVGEGT. CDR3 in DNA: TGTGCCAGCAGCCTAAGGACTGCCAATGAGCAGTTCTTC. Its protein product is CASSLRTANEQFF.

V and J are TRBV18 and TRBJ2-7; TRBD1 aligns across 10 bases. Looked up from germline, CDR1 is KGHSH and CDR2 is LQKENI. J gave up 6 bases and V 6 bases, and 5 bases lay outside the gene matches. This CDR3 has 13 residues. The CDR3, as DNA: TGTGCCAGCTCCCCGGGACAGGGGTTCGAGCAGTACTTC. It translates to CASSPGQGFEQYF.

The chain employs TRBV7-3 and TRBJ1-1; D is unclear. The V end lost 5 bases, the J end lost 1 base, and 8 bases lay between the germline ends. Germline V gene lookup returns CDR1 SGHTA and CDR2 FQGTGA. CDR3 length: 13 amino acids. The CDR3 nucleotides read TGTGCCAGCAGCCCCCATTCGAACACTGAAGCTTTCTTT. It codes for CASSPHSNTEAFF.

The chain links TRBV2 to TRBJ1-2, with TRBD1 matching 9 bases. Germline V gene lookup returns CDR1 SNHLY and CDR2 FYNNEI. V shed 3 bases, J shed 5 bases, and the junction held 4 bases outside the gene matches. The CDR3 spans 14 residues. The CDR3 sequence is CASSEGQGNYGYTF. CDR3 in DNA: TGTGCCAGCAGTGAGGGACAGGGAAATTATGGCTACACCTTC. The variable domain in full, completed from reference TRBV2 and TRBJ1-2, reads EPEVTQTPSHQVTQMGQEVILRCVPISNHLYFYWYRQILGQKVEFLVSFYNNEISEKSEIFDDQFSVERPDGSNFTLKIRSTKLEDSAMYFCASSEGQGNYGYTFGSGTRLTVV.

V is TRBV3-1 (or the pseudogene TRBV3-2) and J is TRBJ2-7, with D possibly being TRBD1 (5 bases). V was trimmed by 1 base and J by 7 bases, leaving 14 bases between them. The CDR3 has 14 residues. The germline gives CDR1 LGHDT, CDR2 YNNKEL (reference sequence). The CDR3 nucleotides are TGTGCCAGCAGCCAAGGGACCCAGGGAAAAGAGCAGTACTTC. Translation: CASSQGTQGKEQYF.